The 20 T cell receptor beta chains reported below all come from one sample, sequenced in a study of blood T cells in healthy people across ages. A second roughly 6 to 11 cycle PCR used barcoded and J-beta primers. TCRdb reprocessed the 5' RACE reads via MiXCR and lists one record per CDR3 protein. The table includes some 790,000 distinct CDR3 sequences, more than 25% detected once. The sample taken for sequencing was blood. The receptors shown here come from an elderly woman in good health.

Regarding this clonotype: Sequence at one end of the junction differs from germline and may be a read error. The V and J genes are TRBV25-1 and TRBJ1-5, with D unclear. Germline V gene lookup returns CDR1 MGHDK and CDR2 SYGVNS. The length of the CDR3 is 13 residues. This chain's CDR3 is CVSSDYSNQPQHF. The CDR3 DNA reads TGTGTCAGCAGTGATTATAGCAATCAGCCCCAGCATTTT.

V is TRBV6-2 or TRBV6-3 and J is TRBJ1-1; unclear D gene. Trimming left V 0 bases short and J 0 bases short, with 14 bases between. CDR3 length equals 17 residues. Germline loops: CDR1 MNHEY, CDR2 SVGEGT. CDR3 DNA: TGTGCCAGCAGTTACTCTTCGGTCTACAGTTTGAACACTGAAGCTTTCTTT. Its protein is CASSYSSVYSLNTEAFF.

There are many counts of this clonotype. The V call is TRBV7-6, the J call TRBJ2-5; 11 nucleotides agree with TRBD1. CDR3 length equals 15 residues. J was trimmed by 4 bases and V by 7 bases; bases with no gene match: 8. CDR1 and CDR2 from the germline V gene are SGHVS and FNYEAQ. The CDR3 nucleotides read TGTGCCAGCAACAAACCCGGGACAGGGGGAGAGACCCAGTACTTC. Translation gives CASNKPGTGGETQYF.

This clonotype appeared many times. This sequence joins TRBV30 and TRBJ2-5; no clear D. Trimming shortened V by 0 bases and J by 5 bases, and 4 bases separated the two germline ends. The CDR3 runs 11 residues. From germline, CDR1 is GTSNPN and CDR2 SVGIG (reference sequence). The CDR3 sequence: CAWSVGETQYF. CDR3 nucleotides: TGTGCCTGGAGTGTCGGGGAGACCCAGTACTTC.

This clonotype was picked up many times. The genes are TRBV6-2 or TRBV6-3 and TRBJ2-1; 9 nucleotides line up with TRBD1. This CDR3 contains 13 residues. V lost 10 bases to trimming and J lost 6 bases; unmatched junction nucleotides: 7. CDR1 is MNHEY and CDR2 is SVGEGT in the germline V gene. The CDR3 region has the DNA TGTGCCACTCGCGGGACAGGGTTCAATGAGCAGTTCTTC. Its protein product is CATRGTGFNEQFF.

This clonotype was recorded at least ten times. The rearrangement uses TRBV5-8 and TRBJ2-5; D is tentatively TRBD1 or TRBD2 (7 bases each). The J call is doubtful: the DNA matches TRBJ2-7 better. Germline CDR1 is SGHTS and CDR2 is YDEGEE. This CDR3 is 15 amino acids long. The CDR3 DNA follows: TGTGCCAGCAGCTGGGGCGACAGGGAGGGCCACGAGCAGTACTTC. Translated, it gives CASSWGDREGHEQYF.

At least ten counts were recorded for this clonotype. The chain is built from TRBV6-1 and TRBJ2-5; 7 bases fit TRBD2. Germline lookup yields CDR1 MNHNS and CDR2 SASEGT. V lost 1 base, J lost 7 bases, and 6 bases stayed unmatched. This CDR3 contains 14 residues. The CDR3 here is CASSEGWGEGTQYF. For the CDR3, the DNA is TGTGCCAGCAGTGAAGGTTGGGGGGAGGGGACCCAGTACTTC.

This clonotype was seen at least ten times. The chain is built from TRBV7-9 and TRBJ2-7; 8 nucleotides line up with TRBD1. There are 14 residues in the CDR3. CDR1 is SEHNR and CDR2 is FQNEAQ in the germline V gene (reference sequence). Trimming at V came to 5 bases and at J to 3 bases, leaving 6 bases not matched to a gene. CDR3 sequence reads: CASSPGQGYYEQYF. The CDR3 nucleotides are TGTGCCAGCAGCCCAGGACAGGGATACTACGAGCAGTACTTC.

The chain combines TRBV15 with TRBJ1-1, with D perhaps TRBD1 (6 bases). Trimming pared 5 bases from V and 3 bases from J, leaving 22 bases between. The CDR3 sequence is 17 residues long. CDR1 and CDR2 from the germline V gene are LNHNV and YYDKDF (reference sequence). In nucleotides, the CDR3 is TGTGCCACCAGCGACGGGCGGCAGGAAAGGGGGTACACTGAAGCTTTCTTT. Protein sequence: CATSDGRQERGYTEAFF.

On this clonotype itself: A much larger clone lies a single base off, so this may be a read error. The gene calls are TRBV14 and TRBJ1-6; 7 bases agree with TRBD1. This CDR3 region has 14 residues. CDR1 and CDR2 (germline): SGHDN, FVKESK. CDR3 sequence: CASRQGDYSSPLHF. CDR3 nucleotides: TGTGCCAGCAGGCAGGGGGACTATAGTTCACCCCTCCACTTT.

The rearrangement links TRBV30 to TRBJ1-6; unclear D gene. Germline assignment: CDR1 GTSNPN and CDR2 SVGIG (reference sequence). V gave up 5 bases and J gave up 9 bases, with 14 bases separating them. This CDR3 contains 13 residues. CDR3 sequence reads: CAWETNPGSPLHF. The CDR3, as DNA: TGTGCCTGGGAGACAAATCCGGGTTCACCCCTCCACTTT.

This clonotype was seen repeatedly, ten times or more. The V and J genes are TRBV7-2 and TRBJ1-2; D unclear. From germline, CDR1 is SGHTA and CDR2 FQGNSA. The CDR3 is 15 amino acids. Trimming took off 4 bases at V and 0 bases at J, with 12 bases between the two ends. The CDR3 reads CASSSGGPTNYGYTF. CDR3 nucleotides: TGTGCCAGCAGCTCCGGAGGACCTACTAACTATGGCTACACCTTC.

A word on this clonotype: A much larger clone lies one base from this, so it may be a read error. The CDR3 region is CASSRGAGGRREQFF. The CDR3 DNA reads TGTGCCAGCAGCCGGGGCGCGGGGGGAAGGCGTGAGCAGTTCTTC. This sequence joins TRBV3-1 and TRBJ2-1, with 8 bases aligning to TRBD2. This CDR3 region has 15 residues. V dropped 4 bases and J dropped 9; count of bases not matched to a gene: 11. Germline V gives CDR1 LGHDT, CDR2 YNNKEL (reference sequence).

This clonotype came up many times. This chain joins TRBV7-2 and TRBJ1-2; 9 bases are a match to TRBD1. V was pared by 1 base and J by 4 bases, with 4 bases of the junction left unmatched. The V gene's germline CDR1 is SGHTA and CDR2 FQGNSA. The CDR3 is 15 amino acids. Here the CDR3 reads CASSLVMDRGYGYTF. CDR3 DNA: TGTGCCAGCAGCTTAGTCATGGACAGGGGCTATGGCTACACCTTC.

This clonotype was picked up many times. CDR3 sequence: CASSTGTAGREQYF. CDR3 in DNA: TGTGCCAGCAGCACCGGGACGGCGGGTCGGGAGCAGTACTTC. V usage is TRBV6-6 and J usage is TRBJ2-5; possible D gene TRBD2, 6 bases. Germline V gene data show CDR1 as MNHNY and CDR2 as SVGAGI (reference sequence). This CDR3 spans 14 amino acids. V shed 6 bases and J shed 11 bases, with 22 bases lying between them.

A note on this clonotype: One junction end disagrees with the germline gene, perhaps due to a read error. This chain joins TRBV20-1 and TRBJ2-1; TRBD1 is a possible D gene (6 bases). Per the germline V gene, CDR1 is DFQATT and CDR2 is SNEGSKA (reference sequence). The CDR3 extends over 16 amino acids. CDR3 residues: CSASGLTRGSFNEQFF. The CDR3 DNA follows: TGCAGTGCTAGTGGATTAACGAGGGGGTCCTTCAATGAGCAGTTCTTC.

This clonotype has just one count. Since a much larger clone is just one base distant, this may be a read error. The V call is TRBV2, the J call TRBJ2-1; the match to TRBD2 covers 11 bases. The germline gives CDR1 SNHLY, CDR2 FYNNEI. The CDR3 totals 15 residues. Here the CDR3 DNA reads TGTGCCAGCAGTGAAGTAGCGGGGGGGAGGCATGAGCAGTCCTTC. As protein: CASSEVAGGRHEQSF.

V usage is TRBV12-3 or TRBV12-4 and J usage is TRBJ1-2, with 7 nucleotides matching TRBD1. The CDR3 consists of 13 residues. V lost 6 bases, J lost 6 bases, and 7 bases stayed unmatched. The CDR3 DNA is TGTGCCAGCAGGACGGACAGGCGAGATGGCTACACCTTC. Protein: CASRTDRRDGYTF.

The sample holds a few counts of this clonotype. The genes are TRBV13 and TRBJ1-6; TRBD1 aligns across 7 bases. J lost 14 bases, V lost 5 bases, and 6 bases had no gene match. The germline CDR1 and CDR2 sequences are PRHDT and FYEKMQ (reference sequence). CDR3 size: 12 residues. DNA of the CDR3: TGTGCCAGCAGCACGACAGGGAACTCCCTCCACTTT. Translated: CASSTTGNSLHF. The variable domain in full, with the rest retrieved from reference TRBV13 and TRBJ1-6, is AAGVIQSPRHLIKEKRETATLKCYPIPRHDTVYWYQQGPGQDPQFLISFYEKMQSDKGSIPDRFSAQQFSDYHSELNMSSLELGDSALYFCASSTTGNSLHFGNGTRLTVT.

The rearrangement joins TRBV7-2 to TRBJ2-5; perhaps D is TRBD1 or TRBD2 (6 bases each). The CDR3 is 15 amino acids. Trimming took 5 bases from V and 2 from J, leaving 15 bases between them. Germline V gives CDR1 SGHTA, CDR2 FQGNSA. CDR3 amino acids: CASSPSGAGQETQYF. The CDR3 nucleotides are TGTGCCAGCAGCCCCTCGGGGGCCGGTCAAGAGACCCAGTACTTC.